Listed below are T cell receptor beta chains from one sample, sequenced in a study of OX40 agonist ivuxolimab in advanced cancers. TCRdb's table, derived via immunoSEQ multiplex PCR, lists solely in-frame clones and lacks some. The table has some 100,000 clones, 92% seen once. This material consisted of CD4+ or CD8+ T cells sorted from blood, taken in a trial of the OX40 agonist ivuxolimab. The receptors shown here come from an adult with an advanced solid tumor such as melanoma, head and neck, liver or kidney cancer. Each CDR3 is given with its conserved first and last residue. A D gene is named only where the DNA matches it firmly. Size is omitted from some rows. Given values are once, few, many or a class for expanded clones.

TGCAGCGTTGGTCTCGTTAGGGACTCTGGAAACACCATATATTTT,CSVGLVRDSGNTIYF,15,TRBV29-1,TRBJ1-3,once,-
TGTGCCATCAGTGAGTCGAGTTGGTCAGATACGCAGTATTTT,CAISESSWSDTQYF,14,TRBV10-3,TRBJ2-3,-,-
TGTGCCAGCAGCTTACAAACAGGGGGCGGCTATGGCTACACCTTC,CASSLQTGGGYGYTF,15,TRBV9,TRBJ1-2,-,TRBD1
TGTGCCAGCAGTTGGGGGGGGACAGACACTGAAGCTTTCTTT,CASSWGGTDTEAFF,14,TRBV7-9,TRBJ1-1,-,TRBD1
TGTGCCAGCAGTGAGGGGGCTACCTTC,CASSEGATF,9,TRBV6-1,TRBJ1-2,once,-
TGTGCCAGCAGTTTTCGAACAGGAGATACCTACGAGCAGTACTTC,CASSFRTGDTYEQYF,15,TRBV27,TRBJ2-7,-,-
TGTGCCAGCAGTGGTGGGACAAAGCAGTTCTTC,CASSGGTKQFF,11,TRBV6-5,TRBJ2-1,-,-
TGTGCCAGCAGTTTCGGGACAGGGAATCAGCCCCAGCATTTT,CASSFGTGNQPQHF,14,TRBV28,TRBJ1-5,-,TRBD1
TGTGCCAGCAGTTACGGGGACAGGGACTACGAGCAGTACTTC,CASSYGDRDYEQYF,14,TRBV6-5,TRBJ2-7,-,TRBD1
TGCGCCAGCAGCCAACGGGGTGTAAACTATGGCTACACCTTC,CASSQRGVNYGYTF,14,TRBV4-1,TRBJ1-2,few,-
TGTGCCAGCAGCTTAGAGGGGTGGAACCAGCCCCAGCATTTT,CASSLEGWNQPQHF,14,TRBV7-2,TRBJ1-5,few,-
TGTGCCAGTAGTCCAGGGTCCACCGGGGAGCTGTTTTTT,CASSPGSTGELFF,13,TRBV19,TRBJ2-2,-,-
TGTGCCAGCAGCTCCGGGACAGGCCCTCGCCTCTATGGCTACACCTTC,CASSSGTGPRLYGYTF,16,TRBV11-2,TRBJ1-2,-,TRBD1
TGTGCCAGCAGCTTAGCAGAGTCTAGCTCCTACGAGCAGTACTTC,CASSLAESSSYEQYF,15,TRBV7-9,TRBJ2-7,-,-
TGTGCCTGGAGTGGGCTTGGGGGAGACTACGAGCAGTACTTC,CAWSGLGGDYEQYF,14,TRBV30,TRBJ2-7,-,-
TGTGCCAGCAGCGTAGCGGAGGGGCCCTACGAGCAGTACTTC,CASSVAEGPYEQYF,14,TRBV9,TRBJ2-7,-,-
TGTGCCAGCAAGGTGGGACGATCGGAGCCCCAGCATTTT,CASKVGRSEPQHF,13,TRBV6-5,TRBJ1-5,few,-
TGTGCCAGTAGTTCGGGGGCGGGTCAGCCCCAGCATTTT,CASSSGAGQPQHF,13,TRBV19,TRBJ1-5,-,-
TGCGCCAGTGGGCACTTCATGAACACTGAAGCTTTCTTT,CASGHFMNTEAFF,13,TRBV23-1,TRBJ1-1,-,-
TGTGCCAGCAGCGCTCGACAGGGGGCATCGACAGATACGCAGTATTTT,CASSARQGASTDTQYF,16,TRBV9,TRBJ2-3,-,TRBD1
TGTGCCAGCAGCTCAAGACTAGGCTACAATGAGCAGTTCTTC,CASSSRLGYNEQFF,14,TRBV7-8,TRBJ2-1,once,-
TGTGCCAGCAGCTTATGGGGACAGGGGCCCCTACTCTCCTACAATGAGCAGTTCTTC,CASSLWGQGPLLSYNEQFF,19,TRBV7-8,TRBJ2-1,-,TRBD1
TGTGCCAGCAGCTTGTCAGAGACCCAGTACTTC,CASSLSETQYF,11,TRBV7-9,TRBJ2-5,-,-
TGTGCCAGCAGCTTAATCCCACAGGGTCGGAATGAGCAGTTCTTC,CASSLIPQGRNEQFF,15,TRBV7-9,TRBJ2-1,once,-
TGTGCCAGCAGCTTTCTAGCGGAGGGAAATGAGCAGTTCTTC,CASSFLAEGNEQFF,14,TRBV7-6,TRBJ2-1,-,TRBD2
TGTGCCAGCAGCCGGGCCAGGGAGCTGTTTTTT,CASSRARELFF,11,TRBV7-9,TRBJ2-2,once,-
TGTGCCAGCACTGTCTCCGACTGGGGGTACCAACTCGGGGAGCTGTTTTTT,CASTVSDWGYQLGELFF,17,TRBV6-7,TRBJ2-2,-,-
TGTGCCAGCAGCTTAGAGCCCGGGACTAGCGTGAGAAACATTCAGTACTTC,CASSLEPGTSVRNIQYF,17,TRBV7-8,TRBJ2-4,-,TRBD2
TGCGCCAGCAGTTTTGACTGGGGGGCCAAGGACACGCAGTATTTT,CASSFDWGAKDTQYF,15,TRBV5-1,TRBJ2-3,-,-
TGTGCCAGCAGCTTAGGGCCTCGGGAGACCCAGTACTTC,CASSLGPRETQYF,13,TRBV13,TRBJ2-5,once,-
TGCGCCAGCAGTGAACAAGACAGGGGAAACTACAATGAGCAGTTCTTC,CASSEQDRGNYNEQFF,16,TRBV10-1,TRBJ2-1,-,TRBD1
TGTGCCAGTAGTATAGATAATTCGGGGACAGGGACTTGGGGCAATCAGCCCCAGCATTTT,CASSIDNSGTGTWGNQPQHF,20,TRBV19,TRBJ1-5,-,TRBD1
TGCGCCAGCAGCCCCTCGGGCGGACCCTCCTACGAGCAGTACTTC,CASSPSGGPSYEQYF,15,TRBV5-1,TRBJ2-7,-,-
TGTGCCAGCAGCGTAGAACTAGCGGGAGGGGGTGAGCAGTTCTTC,CASSVELAGGGEQFF,15,TRBV9,TRBJ2-1,-,TRBD2
TGTGCCACCAGCAGAGATTGGGGACAGGGTGGCACAGATACGCAGTATTTT,CATSRDWGQGGTDTQYF,17,TRBV15,TRBJ2-3,-,TRBD1
TGTGCCAGCAGCTTGTTGGTAGCGGGATCCTACGAGCAGTACTTC,CASSLLVAGSYEQYF,15,TRBV5-6,TRBJ2-7,once,TRBD2
TGTGCCAGCAGCGTCGGGACAGCAGAAAAACTGTTTTTT,CASSVGTAEKLFF,13,TRBV5-6,TRBJ1-4,-,TRBD1
TGCGCCAGCAGCTTTACGGGGGGCCCCAATGAGCAGTTCTTC,CASSFTGGPNEQFF,14,TRBV5-1,TRBJ2-1,-,-